This T cell receptor beta chain appears in the sequencing data of a study of T cells in Graves' hyperthyroidism and ophthalmopathy. Comment on this clonotype: Its antigen is unidentified.

The study's findings and limits: The model's output predicted ophthalmopathy at a median of roughly seven months prior to onset. The majority of expanded thyroid clonotypes above 0.001 also appeared in blood.

V lost 5 bases to trimming and J lost 1 base; unmatched junction nucleotides: 2. Germline CDR1 reads MNHEY; CDR2 reads SVGEGT. There are 15 residues in the CDR3. The source material, RNA transcripts, was used to amplify TCR beta CDR3 regions. Initially, a first-round RT-PCR of the TCR CDR3 employed the HTBI primer set. TCRdb processed the multiplex PCR reads anew with MiXCR; each CDR3 protein has one entry. Altogether a few hundred thousand distinct CDR3 sequences are present, under 20% being singletons, with the ten largest covering around 17%. This receptor was obtained from a woman aged 18-35 years with Graves' ophthalmopathy. The chain recombines TRBV6-2 or TRBV6-3 with TRBJ2-7, with 13 positions matching TRBD2. What was sequenced was blood. CDR3 in amino acids: CASSQTSGGSYEQYF. CDR3 in DNA: TGTGCCAGCAGTCAGACTAGCGGGGGGTCCTACGAGCAGTACTTC.